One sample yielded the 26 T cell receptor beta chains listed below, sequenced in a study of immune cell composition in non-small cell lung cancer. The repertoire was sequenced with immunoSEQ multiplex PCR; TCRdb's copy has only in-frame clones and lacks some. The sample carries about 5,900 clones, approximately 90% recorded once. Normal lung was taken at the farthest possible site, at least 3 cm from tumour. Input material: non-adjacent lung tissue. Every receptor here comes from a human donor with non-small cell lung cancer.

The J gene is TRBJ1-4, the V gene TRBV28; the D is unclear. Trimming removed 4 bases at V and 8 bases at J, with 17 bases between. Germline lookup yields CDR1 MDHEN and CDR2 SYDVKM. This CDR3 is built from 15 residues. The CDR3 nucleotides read TGTGCCAGCAGTTCCCCGGGAGGCCGCCAAGAAAAACTGTTTTTT. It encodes CASSSPGGRQEKLFF.

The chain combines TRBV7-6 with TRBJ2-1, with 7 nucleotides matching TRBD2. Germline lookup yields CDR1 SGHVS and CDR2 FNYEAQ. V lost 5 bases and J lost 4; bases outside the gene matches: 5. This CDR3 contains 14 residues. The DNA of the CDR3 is TGTGCCAGCAGCCTACTAGCGCAGTACAATGAGCAGTTCTTC. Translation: CASSLLAQYNEQFF.

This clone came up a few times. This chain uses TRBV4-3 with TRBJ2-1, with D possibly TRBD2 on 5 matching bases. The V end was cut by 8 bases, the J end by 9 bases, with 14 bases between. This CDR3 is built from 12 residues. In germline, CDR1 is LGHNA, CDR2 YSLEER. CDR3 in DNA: TGCGCCAGCGGGAGAGCTTCGGGTGAGCAGTTCTTC. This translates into CASGRASGEQFF.

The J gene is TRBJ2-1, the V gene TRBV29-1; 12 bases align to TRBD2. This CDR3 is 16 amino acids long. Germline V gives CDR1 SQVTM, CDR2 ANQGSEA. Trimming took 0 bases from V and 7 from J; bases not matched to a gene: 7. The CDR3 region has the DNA TGCAGCGTTGAAGATCCCCGGACTAGCGGGATTAATGAGCAGTTCTTC. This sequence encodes CSVEDPRTSGINEQFF.

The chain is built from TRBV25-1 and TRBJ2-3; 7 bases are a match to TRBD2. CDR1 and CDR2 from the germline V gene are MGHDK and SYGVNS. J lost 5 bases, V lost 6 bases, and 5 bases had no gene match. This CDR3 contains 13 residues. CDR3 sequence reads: CASRWGGEDTQYF. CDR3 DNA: TGTGCCAGCAGGTGGGGGGGGGAAGATACGCAGTATTTT.

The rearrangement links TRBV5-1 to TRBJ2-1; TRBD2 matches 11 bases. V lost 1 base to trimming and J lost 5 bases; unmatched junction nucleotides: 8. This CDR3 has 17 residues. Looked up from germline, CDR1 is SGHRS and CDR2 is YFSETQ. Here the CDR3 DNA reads TGCGCCAGCAGCTTGTTTCGGGGGACTAGCGGAGACAATGAGCAGTTCTTC. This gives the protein CASSLFRGTSGDNEQFF.

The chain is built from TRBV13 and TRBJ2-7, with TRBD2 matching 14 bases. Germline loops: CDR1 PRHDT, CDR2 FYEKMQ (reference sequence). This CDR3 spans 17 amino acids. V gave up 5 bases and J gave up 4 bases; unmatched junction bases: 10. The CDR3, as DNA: TGTGCCAGCAGCGAATCGACTAGCGGGAGGGCCAGGTACGAGCAGTACTTC. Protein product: CASSESTSGRARYEQYF.

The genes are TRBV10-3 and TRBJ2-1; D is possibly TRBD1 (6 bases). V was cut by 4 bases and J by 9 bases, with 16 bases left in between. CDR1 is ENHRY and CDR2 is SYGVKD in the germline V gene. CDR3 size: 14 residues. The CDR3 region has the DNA TGTGCCATCAGTGCTAAGGGGGAGCCAAGTGAGCAGTTCTTC. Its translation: CAISAKGEPSEQFF.

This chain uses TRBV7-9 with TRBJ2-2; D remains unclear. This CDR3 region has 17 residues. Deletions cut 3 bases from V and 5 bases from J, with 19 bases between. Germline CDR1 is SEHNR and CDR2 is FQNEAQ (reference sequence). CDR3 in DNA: TGTGCCAGCAGCTTCGACCCAGGAACGTCGGCTACCGGGGAGCTGTTTTTT. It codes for CASSFDPGTSATGELFF.

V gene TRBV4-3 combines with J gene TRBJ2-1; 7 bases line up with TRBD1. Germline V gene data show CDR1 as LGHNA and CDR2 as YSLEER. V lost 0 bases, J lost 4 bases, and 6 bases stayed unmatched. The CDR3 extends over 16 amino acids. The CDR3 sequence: CASSQESRGQYNEQFF. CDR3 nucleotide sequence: TGCGCCAGCAGCCAAGAGTCGAGGGGACAGTACAATGAGCAGTTCTTC.

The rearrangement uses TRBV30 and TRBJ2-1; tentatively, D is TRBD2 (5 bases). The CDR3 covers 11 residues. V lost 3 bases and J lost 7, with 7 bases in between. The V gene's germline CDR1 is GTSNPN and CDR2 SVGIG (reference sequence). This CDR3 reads CAWSGINEQFF. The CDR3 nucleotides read TGTGCCTGGAGCGGGATAAATGAGCAGTTCTTC.

The CDR3 region has the DNA TGTGCCAGCAGCGGGGGACTTGGCTACACCTTC. Protein sequence: CASSGGLGYTF. The rearrangement joins TRBV5-4 to TRBJ1-2, with D perhaps TRBD1 (5 bases). The V gene lost 4 bases and the J gene lost 7 bases, with 8 bases spanning the gap. Germline V gene data show CDR1 as SGHNT and CDR2 as YYREEE (reference sequence). CDR3 length: 11 amino acids.

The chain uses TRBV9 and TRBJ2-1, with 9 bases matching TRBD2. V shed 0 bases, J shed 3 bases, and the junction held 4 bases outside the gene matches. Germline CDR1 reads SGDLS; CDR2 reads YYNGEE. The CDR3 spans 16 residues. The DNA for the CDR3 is TGTGCCAGCAGCGTAGATCCTAGCGGGGTCTACAATGAGCAGTTCTTC. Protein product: CASSVDPSGVYNEQFF. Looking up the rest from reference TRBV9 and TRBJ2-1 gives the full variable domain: DSGVTQTPKHLITATGQRVTLRCSPRSGDLSVYWYQQSLDQGLQFLIQYYNGEERAKGNILERFSAQQFPDLHSELNLSSLELGDSALYFCASSVDPSGVYNEQFFGPGTRLTVL.

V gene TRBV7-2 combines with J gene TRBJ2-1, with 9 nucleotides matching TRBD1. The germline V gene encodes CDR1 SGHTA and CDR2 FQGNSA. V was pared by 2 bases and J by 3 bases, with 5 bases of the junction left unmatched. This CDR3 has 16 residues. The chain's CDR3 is CASSLLADRGYNEQFF. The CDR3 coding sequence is TGTGCCAGCAGCTTATTAGCGGACAGGGGCTACAATGAGCAGTTCTTC.

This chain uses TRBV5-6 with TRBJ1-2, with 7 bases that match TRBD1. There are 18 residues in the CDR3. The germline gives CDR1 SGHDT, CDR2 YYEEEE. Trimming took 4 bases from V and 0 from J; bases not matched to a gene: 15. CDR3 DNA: TGTGCCAGCAGCCCCGACAGGGTTGGACCAGTGTCTAACTATGGCTACACCTTC. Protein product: CASSPDRVGPVSNYGYTF.

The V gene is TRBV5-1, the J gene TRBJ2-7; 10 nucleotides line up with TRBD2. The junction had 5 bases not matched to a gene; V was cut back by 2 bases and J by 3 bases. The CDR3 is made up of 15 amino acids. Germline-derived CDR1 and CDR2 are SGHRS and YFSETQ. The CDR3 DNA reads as TGCGCCAGCAGCTTCACAGCGGGAGGGTTCTACGAGCAGTACTTC. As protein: CASSFTAGGFYEQYF.

The DNA of the CDR3 is TGTGCCTGGAGTGAGGCAGGGTTGGGGAACTATGGCTACACCTTC. Protein product: CAWSEAGLGNYGYTF. This rearrangement joins TRBV30 to TRBJ1-2; a possible D gene is TRBD1 (5 bases). The CDR3 is made up of 15 amino acids. V was shortened by 1 base and J by 2 bases, with 14 bases between the two germline ends. Per the germline V gene, CDR1 is GTSNPN and CDR2 is SVGIG (reference sequence).

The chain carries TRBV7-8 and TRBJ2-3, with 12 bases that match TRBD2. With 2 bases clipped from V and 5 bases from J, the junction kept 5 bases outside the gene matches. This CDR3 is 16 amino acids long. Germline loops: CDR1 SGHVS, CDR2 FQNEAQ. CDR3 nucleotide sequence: TGTGCCAGCAGCTTACACCCTAGCGGGAGGGTAGATACGCAGTATTTT. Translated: CASSLHPSGRVDTQYF.

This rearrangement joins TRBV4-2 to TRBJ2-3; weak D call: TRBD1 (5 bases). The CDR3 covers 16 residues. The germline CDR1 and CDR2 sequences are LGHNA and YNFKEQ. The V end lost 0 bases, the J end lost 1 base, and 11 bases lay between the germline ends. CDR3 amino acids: CASSQEGPPRTDTQYF. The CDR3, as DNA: TGTGCCAGCAGCCAAGAGGGGCCCCCACGCACAGATACGCAGTATTTT.

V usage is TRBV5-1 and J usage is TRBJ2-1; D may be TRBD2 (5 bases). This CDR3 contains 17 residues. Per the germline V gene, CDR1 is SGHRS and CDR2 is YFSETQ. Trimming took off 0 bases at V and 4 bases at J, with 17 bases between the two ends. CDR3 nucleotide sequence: TGCGCCAGCAGCTTGGGGGCGAGCGGACCTACTTACAATGAGCAGTTCTTC. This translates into CASSLGASGPTYNEQFF.

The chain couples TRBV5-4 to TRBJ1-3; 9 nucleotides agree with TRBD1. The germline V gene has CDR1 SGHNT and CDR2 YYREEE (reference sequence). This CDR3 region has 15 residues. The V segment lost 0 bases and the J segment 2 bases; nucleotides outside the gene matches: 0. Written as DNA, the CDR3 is TGTGCCAGCAGCTTGGGACAGGGGGCTGGAAACACCATATATTTT. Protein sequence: CASSLGQGAGNTIYF.

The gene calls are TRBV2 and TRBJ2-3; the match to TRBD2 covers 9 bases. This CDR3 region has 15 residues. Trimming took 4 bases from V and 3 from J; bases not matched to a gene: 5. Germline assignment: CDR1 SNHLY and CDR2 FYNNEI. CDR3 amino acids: CASSGGLALTDTQYF. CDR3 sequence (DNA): TGTGCCAGCAGTGGCGGACTAGCGTTAACAGATACGCAGTATTTT.

This CDR3 is CASSTGVNTGELFF. CDR3 DNA sequence: TGCGCCAGCAGTACGGGAGTGAACACCGGGGAGCTGTTTTTT. The chain employs TRBV5-1 and TRBJ2-2; weak D call: TRBD2 (6 bases). The V gene lost 5 bases and the J gene lost 1 base, with 9 bases spanning the gap. The CDR3 is 14 amino acids. Germline V gene sequence: CDR1 SGHRS, CDR2 YFSETQ.

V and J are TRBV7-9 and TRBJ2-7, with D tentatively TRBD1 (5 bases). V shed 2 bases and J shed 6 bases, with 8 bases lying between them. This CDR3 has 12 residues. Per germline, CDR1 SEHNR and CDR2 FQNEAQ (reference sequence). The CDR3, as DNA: TGTGCCAGCAGCTTAAGGCAGGGCGAGCAGTACTTC. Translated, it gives CASSLRQGEQYF.

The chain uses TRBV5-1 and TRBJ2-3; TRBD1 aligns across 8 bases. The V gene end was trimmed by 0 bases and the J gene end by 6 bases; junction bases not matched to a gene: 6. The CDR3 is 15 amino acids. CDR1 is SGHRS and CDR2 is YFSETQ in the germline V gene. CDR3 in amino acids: CASSLARGRGDTQYF. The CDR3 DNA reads TGCGCCAGCAGCTTGGCCAGGGGGCGAGGGGATACGCAGTATTTT. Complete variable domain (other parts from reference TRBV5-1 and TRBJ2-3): KAGVTQTPRYLIKTRGQQVTLSCSPISGHRSVSWYQQTPGQGLQFLFEYFSETQRNKGNFPGRFSGRQFSNSRSEMNVSTLELGDSALYLCASSLARGRGDTQYFGPGTRLTVL.

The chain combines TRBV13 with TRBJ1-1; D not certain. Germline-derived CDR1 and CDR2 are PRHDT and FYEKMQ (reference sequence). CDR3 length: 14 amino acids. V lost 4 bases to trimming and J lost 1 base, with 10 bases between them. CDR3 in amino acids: CASSSPLRNTEAFF. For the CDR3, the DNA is TGTGCCAGCAGCTCCCCGCTGCGGAACACTGAAGCTTTCTTT.